The sequence of this T cell receptor (beta chain) was determined in a study of Ad26.COV2.S vaccination and SARS-CoV-2 variants. This CDR3 spans 14 amino acids. Germline V gives CDR1 SEHNR, CDR2 FQNEAQ (reference sequence). V dropped 5 bases and J dropped 2 bases, with 10 bases sitting between them. The table came from immunoSEQ multiplex PCR; TCRdb's copy has only in-frame clones and leaves some out. The sample gives about 350,000 clones, 88% of which show up once; 6.4% is in the top ten. Treatment defined: around 19 received Ad26.COV2.S at low or high dose, single or two shots; 5 received placebo; per-sample allocation not given. Day 63 after the first injection of vaccine or placebo was the sampling time. Donation was by an adult aged 18-55 years who was in Boston.

This TCR came from a person aged 18-65 years who received the Ad26.COV2.S COVID-19 vaccine or a placebo. The chain joins TRBV7-9 to TRBJ1-3; D gene unclear. The sample here was peripheral blood, taken in a trial of Ad26.COV2.S vaccine versus placebo. The CDR3 coding sequence is TGTGCCAGCAGCATCCGGACGGCTGGAAACACCATATATTTT. It is translated as CASSIRTAGNTIYF.